The 32 T cell receptor beta chains below were found in one sample sequenced in a study of shared clonotypes between healthy human individuals. It was CD45RO-negative cells, positively selected for CCR7, that made up naive CD8 cells, with terminally differentiated effector memory CD45RA+ cells excluded. Some clones are missing from TCRdb's copy, which holds only in-frame ones; the method was immunoSEQ multiplex PCR. The table shows roughly 850,000 clones, with about 96% occurring only once. The sequenced material came from naive CD8+ T cells sorted from blood. These receptors all come from a man aged 25 to 40 in good health.

This chain uses TRBV7-8 with TRBJ1-2, with 7 bases aligning to TRBD1. The V segment lost 5 bases and the J segment 2 bases; nucleotides outside the gene matches: 11. Germline assignment: CDR1 SGHVS and CDR2 FQNEAQ. This CDR3 comprises 16 residues. The CDR3 spells CASSPKQGTSNYGYTF. CDR3 coding DNA: TGTGCCAGCAGCCCGAAACAGGGGACTTCGAACTATGGCTACACCTTC.

The V gene is TRBV28, the J gene TRBJ2-7; 9 positions agree with TRBD1. Germline CDR1 and CDR2: MDHEN and SYDVKM. The CDR3 length is 17 residues. The V gene end was trimmed by 5 bases and the J gene end by 2 bases; junction bases not matched to a gene: 13. The CDR3 sequence: CASSPGQGAGLAYEQYF. The DNA of the CDR3 is TGTGCCAGCAGTCCGGGACAGGGAGCCGGCCTTGCCTACGAGCAGTACTTC.

This clone was detected only once. The V and J genes are TRBV29-1 and TRBJ2-1; 13 bases align to TRBD2. Germline loops: CDR1 SQVTM, CDR2 ANQGSEA. The V segment lost 0 bases and the J segment 0 bases; nucleotides outside the gene matches: 5. The CDR3 runs 18 residues. Written as DNA, the CDR3 is TGCAGCGTTGAAGATCCGAGGACTAGCGGGGGCTCCTACAATGAGCAGTTCTTC. It translates to CSVEDPRTSGGSYNEQFF.

The chain employs TRBV7-9 and TRBJ2-3; D is ambiguous. Trimming took 3 bases from V and 2 from J, leaving 6 bases between them. Germline lookup yields CDR1 SEHNR and CDR2 FQNEAQ (reference sequence). There are 13 residues in the CDR3. CDR3 sequence (DNA): TGTGCCAGCAGCTTCAAGGTCACAGATACGCAGTATTTT. This gives the protein CASSFKVTDTQYF.

The J gene is TRBJ2-3, the V gene TRBV30; D not certain. V lost 2 bases, J lost 3 bases, and 6 bases lay in between. The CDR3 contains 12 residues. Germline V gives CDR1 GTSNPN, CDR2 SVGIG (reference sequence). The CDR3 region has the DNA TGTGCCTGGAGTATAGGTACAGATACGCAGTATTTT. Its protein product is CAWSIGTDTQYF.

This chain joins TRBV4-1 and TRBJ2-1, with D uncertain. V was trimmed by 1 base and J by 9 bases, leaving 10 bases between them. CDR1 and CDR2 from the germline V gene are MGHRA and YSYEKL. CDR3 length equals 13 residues. The chain's CDR3 is CASSQAQATEQFF. In DNA, the CDR3 is TGCGCCAGCAGCCAAGCGCAAGCGACTGAGCAGTTCTTC.

Comment on this clone: Its ends do not fully match the called genes, so a read error is possible. Other DNA sequences in the same sample also yield this CDR3. The J gene is TRBJ2-5, the V gene TRBV10-2, with 11 bases identical to TRBD2. Germline CDR1 WSHSY, CDR2 SAAADI. The CDR3 is 13 amino acids. CDR3 sequence reads: CASRLAGQETQYF. The CDR3 bases are TGTGCCAGCAGACTAGCGGGACAAGAGACCCAGTACTTC.

This chain joins TRBV5-8 and TRBJ1-2, with a possible D match to TRBD1 (5 bases). The germline CDR1 and CDR2 sequences are SGHTS and YDEGEE. The CDR3 extends over 15 amino acids. The V and J ends lost 6 bases and 0 bases respectively, with 15 bases between them. The CDR3 protein is CASTTQELANYGYTF. DNA of the CDR3: TGTGCCAGCACCACACAGGAGCTCGCTAACTATGGCTACACCTTC.

The V gene is TRBV5-4, the J gene TRBJ2-7; possible D gene TRBD1, 8 bases. CDR1 SGHNT and CDR2 YYREEE come from the germline V gene (reference sequence). The V and J ends lost 7 bases and 6 bases respectively, with 17 bases between them. The CDR3 is 13 residues long. CDR3 loop: CASALTGGVEQYF. The CDR3 nucleotides are TGTGCCAGCGCGCTTACAGGGGGGGTCGAGCAGTACTTC.

This rearrangement joins TRBV9 to TRBJ1-5; no clear D gene. V shed 3 bases and J shed 0 bases, with 7 bases lying between them. CDR3 length: 14 amino acids. Germline assignment: CDR1 SGDLS and CDR2 YYNGEE. CDR3 residues: CASSGPYSNQPQHF. The CDR3 coding sequence is TGTGCCAGCAGCGGACCCTATAGCAATCAGCCCCAGCATTTT. The full variable domain, rest sourced from reference TRBV9 and TRBJ1-5, is DSGVTQTPKHLITATGQRVTLRCSPRSGDLSVYWYQQSLDQGLQFLIQYYNGEERAKGNILERFSAQQFPDLHSELNLSSLELGDSALYFCASSGPYSNQPQHFGDGTRLSIL.

The rearrangement joins TRBV27 to TRBJ2-1, with D possibly TRBD2 on 5 matching bases. V lost 11 bases to trimming and J lost 8 bases, with 25 bases between them. CDR1 is MNHEY and CDR2 is SMNVEV in the germline V gene (reference sequence). CDR3 length: 15 amino acids. As DNA, the CDR3 is TGTGCCGCGGGTGTGGTGGCTTCAACGGGTTATGAGCAGTTCTTC. It encodes CAAGVVASTGYEQFF.

This chain links TRBV5-1 with TRBJ2-1; TRBD1 agrees at 9 bases. This CDR3 has 17 amino acids. The V gene end was trimmed by 4 bases and the J gene end by 0 bases; junction bases not matched to a gene: 8. Germline-derived CDR1 and CDR2 are SGHRS and YFSETQ. The CDR3: CASSPGQGSPSYNEQFF. CDR3 DNA: TGCGCCAGCAGCCCGGGACAGGGATCTCCCTCCTACAATGAGCAGTTCTTC.

The J gene is TRBJ2-7, the V gene TRBV7-6; 13 bases are a match to TRBD2. Germline CDR1 reads SGHVS; CDR2 reads FNYEAQ. The CDR3 has 17 residues. Losses at the gene ends were 4 bases for V and 2 bases for J; bases not matched to a gene: 8. The CDR3 here is CASSSWTSGRATYEQYF. In DNA form, the CDR3 reads TGTGCCAGCAGCTCATGGACTAGCGGGAGAGCAACCTACGAGCAGTACTTC.

The J gene is TRBJ2-2, the V gene TRBV6-1, with 8 bases matching TRBD2. V lost 4 bases to trimming and J lost 4 bases; unmatched junction nucleotides: 5. CDR3 size: 15 residues. Germline V gene data show CDR1 as MNHNS and CDR2 as SASEGT. Here the CDR3 DNA reads TGTGCCAGCAGTGTCGGACTAGCCCGCACCGGGGAGCTGTTTTTT. This sequence encodes CASSVGLARTGELFF.

The chain has TRBV10-2 and TRBJ2-3, with D possibly being TRBD1 or TRBD2 (5 bases each). The ends were cut back, 8 bases at V and 2 bases at J, with 5 bases in the middle. The CDR3 length is 11 residues. Germline CDR1 reads WSHSY; CDR2 reads SAAADI. CDR3 loop: CASGTTDTQYF. CDR3 DNA sequence: TGCGCCAGCGGGACCACAGATACGCAGTATTTT.

The chain carries TRBV2 and TRBJ2-1; TRBD2 might be the D (5 bases). The CDR3 runs 17 residues. V was cut by 3 bases and J by 5 bases, with 20 bases left in between. Germline assignment: CDR1 SNHLY and CDR2 FYNNEI. The CDR3 protein is CASSDSLGVGNDNEQFF. The CDR3, as DNA: TGTGCCAGCAGTGACTCCCTGGGAGTAGGTAACGACAATGAGCAGTTCTTC. The full variable domain, rest sourced from reference TRBV2 and TRBJ2-1, is EPEVTQTPSHQVTQMGQEVILRCVPISNHLYFYWYRQILGQKVEFLVSFYNNEISEKSEIFDDQFSVERPDGSNFTLKIRSTKLEDSAMYFCASSDSLGVGNDNEQFFGPGTRLTVL.

The rearrangement uses TRBV28 and TRBJ2-7, with TRBD2 matching 14 bases. From germline, CDR1 is MDHEN and CDR2 SYDVKM. V was pared by 3 bases and J by 3 bases, with 13 bases of the junction left unmatched. The CDR3 sequence is 19 residues long. The CDR3 region has the DNA TGTGCCAGCAGTTTGACAGGCCTGGGACTAGCGGGAGCTATCTACGAGCAGTACTTC. This translates into CASSLTGLGLAGAIYEQYF.

The chain couples TRBV5-1 to TRBJ2-2; D tentatively fits TRBD1 or TRBD2 (6 bases each). Germline V gene data show CDR1 as SGHRS and CDR2 as YFSETQ. The CDR3 sequence is 15 residues long. V shed 4 bases and J shed 7 bases, with 17 bases lying between them. The CDR3 sequence is CASSSRGVHSGELFF. CDR3 nucleotides: TGCGCCAGCAGCAGTAGGGGGGTGCACAGCGGGGAGCTGTTTTTT. Full variable domain (missing parts from reference TRBV5-1 and TRBJ2-2): KAGVTQTPRYLIKTRGQQVTLSCSPISGHRSVSWYQQTPGQGLQFLFEYFSETQRNKGNFPGRFSGRQFSNSRSEMNVSTLELGDSALYLCASSSRGVHSGELFFGEGSRLTVL.

This chain connects TRBV27 to TRBJ2-1; 10 bases align to TRBD2. The CDR3 spans 16 residues. Trimming at V came to 1 base and at J to 6 bases, leaving 6 bases not matched to a gene. Germline loops: CDR1 MNHEY, CDR2 SMNVEV (reference sequence). DNA for the CDR3: TGTGCCAGCAGTTTATTGCTAGCGGGAGCAGGCAATGAGCAGTTCTTC. Translation: CASSLLLAGAGNEQFF.

The chain combines TRBV29-1 with TRBJ1-1, with 7 bases lining up with TRBD1. Per the germline V gene, CDR1 is SQVTM and CDR2 is ANQGSEA. Trimming took 0 bases from V and 0 from J; bases not matched to a gene: 10. The length of the CDR3 is 17 residues. The CDR3 spells CSVEDRGRGQLNTEAFF. The CDR3, as DNA: TGCAGCGTTGAAGATAGGGGAAGGGGACAGCTGAACACTGAAGCTTTCTTT. The variable domain in full, with the rest retrieved from reference TRBV29-1 and TRBJ1-1, is SAVISQKPSRDICQRGTSLTIQCQVDSQVTMMFWYRQQPGQSLTLIATANQGSEATYESGFVIDKFPISRPNLTFSTLTVSNMSPEDSSIYLCSVEDRGRGQLNTEAFFGQGTRLTVV.

V gene TRBV27 combines with J gene TRBJ2-5, with D possibly TRBD2 on 5 matching bases. V was clipped by 6 bases and J by 1 base, with 21 bases between them. This CDR3 contains 17 residues. The germline gives CDR1 MNHEY, CDR2 SMNVEV (reference sequence). The CDR3 nucleotides read TGTGCCAGCAGCCCAAACGGGGAGAGGTTTGGCCAAGAGACCCAGTACTTC. Encoded protein: CASSPNGERFGQETQYF.

The V call is TRBV5-8, the J call TRBJ2-1; the match to TRBD1 covers 12 bases. The germline gives CDR1 SGHTS, CDR2 YDEGEE. Losses at the gene ends were 4 bases for V and 5 bases for J; bases not matched to a gene: 13. This CDR3 has 18 amino acids. DNA for the CDR3: TGTGCCAGCAGCCCAGATCCGGGACAGGGGGCTATCCACAATGAGCAGTTCTTC. Its translation is CASSPDPGQGAIHNEQFF.

The chain is built from TRBV19 and TRBJ1-2; a possible D gene is TRBD1 (6 bases). CDR3 length: 13 amino acids. Germline-derived CDR1 and CDR2 are LNHDA and SQIVND (reference sequence). The V end was cut by 8 bases, the J end by 4 bases, with 14 bases between. The CDR3, as DNA: TGTGCCAGTGAGGGGGGTCTTCGCTATGGCTACACCTTC. Its protein is CASEGGLRYGYTF.

The chain recombines TRBV28 with TRBJ2-7; D may correspond to TRBD1 or TRBD2 (5 bases each). CDR3 size: 15 residues. The ends were cut back, 7 bases at V and 2 bases at J, with 18 bases in the middle. CDR1 and CDR2 (germline): MDHEN, SYDVKM. CDR3 in amino acids: CASTITGTSTYEQYF. DNA of the CDR3: TGTGCCAGCACCATCACCGGGACGTCGACCTACGAGCAGTACTTC.

The CDR3 coding sequence is TGCAGCGTTGTAGGGGGCGGCTACAATGAGCAGTTCTTC. Translated: CSVVGGGYNEQFF. The chain employs TRBV29-1 and TRBJ2-1; 7 bases agree with TRBD1. J lost 3 bases, V lost 4 bases, and 3 bases had no gene match. The CDR3 is 13 residues long. The germline V gene has CDR1 SQVTM and CDR2 ANQGSEA.

The gene calls are TRBV7-9 and TRBJ2-5; 12 positions match TRBD1. The DNA matches TRBJ2-7 better at its end, which makes the J call doubtful. Germline V gene data show CDR1 as SEHNR and CDR2 as FQNEAQ (reference sequence). This CDR3 contains 15 residues. The CDR3 nucleotides read TGTGCCAGCAGCGCGGGACAGGGGGCGCGGATCGAGCAGTACTTC. This sequence encodes CASSAGQGARIEQYF.

This clone was seen a single time. The chain carries TRBV7-9 and TRBJ2-1; 7 bases are a match to TRBD2. The CDR3 consists of 12 residues. Germline loops: CDR1 SEHNR, CDR2 FQNEAQ (reference sequence). With V trimmed by 6 bases and J by 14 bases, 10 bases remained unmatched. CDR3 nucleotide sequence: TGTGCCAGCAGTAGCGGGCGATCCGGGGAGTTCTTC. Protein: CASSSGRSGEFF.

V gene TRBV5-1 combines with J gene TRBJ2-2; D is uncertain. V was clipped by 0 bases and J by 6 bases, with 6 bases between them. Germline CDR1 is SGHRS and CDR2 is YFSETQ. This CDR3 spans 13 amino acids. CDR3 sequence: CASSLVWPGELFF. The CDR3 DNA is TGCGCCAGCAGCTTGGTGTGGCCCGGGGAGCTGTTTTTT.

The rearrangement joins TRBV4-1 to TRBJ1-1; D gene uncertain. The CDR3 length is 14 residues. CDR1 and CDR2 from the germline V gene are MGHRA and YSYEKL. V was clipped by 3 bases and J by 6 bases, with 14 bases between them. In DNA form, the CDR3 reads TGCGCCAGCAGCCAGCCTATAGAAACTCCTGAAGCTTTCTTT. Amino acids: CASSQPIETPEAFF.

The gene calls are TRBV27 and TRBJ2-5; D uncertain. V was trimmed by 4 bases and J by 4 bases, leaving 13 bases between them. Germline loops: CDR1 MNHEY, CDR2 SMNVEV (reference sequence). The CDR3 has 14 residues. The DNA for the CDR3 is TGTGCCAGCAGTTACGACCCCGGCGGAGAGACCCAGTACTTC. Its translation is CASSYDPGGETQYF.

This clone was seen once. The V gene is TRBV27, the J gene TRBJ2-2; 10 nucleotides agree with TRBD2. Unmatched junction bases numbered 14, after V lost 3 bases and J lost 7 bases. Germline V gene data show CDR1 as MNHEY and CDR2 as SMNVEV (reference sequence). CDR3 length equals 18 residues. The CDR3 nucleotides are TGTGCCAGCAGTTTTCACACTCCGGGACTAGCGTTTGGCGGGGAGCTGTTTTTT. Residues: CASSFHTPGLAFGGELFF.

This clone was seen just once. The rearrangement links TRBV20-1 to TRBJ2-1; D is uncertain. The CDR3 is made up of 10 amino acids. Per the germline V gene, CDR1 is DFQATT and CDR2 is SNEGSKA (reference sequence). V shed 5 bases and J shed 11 bases, with 10 bases lying between them. The CDR3 reads CSAPSPKQFF. The CDR3 DNA reads TGCAGTGCTCCTTCACCCAAGCAGTTCTTC.